The source of this T cell receptor beta chain is a study of blood T cell repertoires in COVID-19. Across the study: The origin of the acute and convalescent COVID-19 samples was the United States, Italy and Spain. The cDNA or gDNA used as material had been derived from T cells, B-cell-depleted T cells, or PBMCs.

Source study methods: Using reference gene primer amplification, nucleated cell counts were estimated. Assay used: immunoSEQ multiplex PCR; TCRdb lists only in-frame clones, some missing. From that table come the V and J calls and clone size; the DNA was used to work out D and trimming. This sample has roughly 290,000 clones, with 70% to 90% found just once. The CDR3 spans 17 residues. Germline trimming cut 6 bases from V and 2 bases from J; bases unmatched to any gene: 12. Germline CDR1 reads MNHEY; CDR2 reads SVGEGT. This clone appeared a single time. The gene calls are TRBV6-2 or TRBV6-3 and TRBJ2-3, with TRBD2 identical over 9 bases. Sequenced input: peripheral blood. This TCR was recovered from a human donor with COVID-19, enrolled during active disease. The donor label of this sample is uncertain. The CDR3 is CASSFELVAGATDTQYF. CDR3 bases: TGTGCCAGCAGCTTCGAGTTGGTAGCGGGAGCCACAGATACGCAGTATTTT.